This T cell receptor beta chain emerged from a study of cytomegalovirus exposure and HLA in healthy donors. The overall study: Earlier results showed 120 million or so unique TCR beta sequences derived from some 190 million T cells. Study-wide results and caveats: Analysis was carried out at a later point, and it linked a missense DCLRE1C variant to TCR beta V- and J-gene trimming. A likely sequencing artifact accounted for one observed cluster of highly shared sequence variants.

The length of the CDR3 is 16 residues. V shed 1 base and J shed 1 base, with 12 bases lying between them. The germline gives CDR1 SGHTA, CDR2 FQGNSA. Regarding this clone: Its antigen remains unidentified.

Researchers ran the PCR with 60 Vbeta and 13 Jbeta primers. Clones were sequenced by immunoSEQ multiplex PCR, and TCRdb holds only the in-frame ones, with some missing. Here the sample spans about 160,000 clones, roughly four fifths being singletons. The clonotype was recovered from a man aged 18-30 years in good health and CMV-seronegative. Sequencing input: PBMCs. The V gene is TRBV7-2, the J gene TRBJ2-3; D is perhaps TRBD2 (5 bases). CDR3 amino acids: CASSLVVQRGTDTQYF. The CDR3, as DNA: TGTGCCAGCAGCTTAGTGGTTCAGAGGGGCACAGATACGCAGTATTTT.